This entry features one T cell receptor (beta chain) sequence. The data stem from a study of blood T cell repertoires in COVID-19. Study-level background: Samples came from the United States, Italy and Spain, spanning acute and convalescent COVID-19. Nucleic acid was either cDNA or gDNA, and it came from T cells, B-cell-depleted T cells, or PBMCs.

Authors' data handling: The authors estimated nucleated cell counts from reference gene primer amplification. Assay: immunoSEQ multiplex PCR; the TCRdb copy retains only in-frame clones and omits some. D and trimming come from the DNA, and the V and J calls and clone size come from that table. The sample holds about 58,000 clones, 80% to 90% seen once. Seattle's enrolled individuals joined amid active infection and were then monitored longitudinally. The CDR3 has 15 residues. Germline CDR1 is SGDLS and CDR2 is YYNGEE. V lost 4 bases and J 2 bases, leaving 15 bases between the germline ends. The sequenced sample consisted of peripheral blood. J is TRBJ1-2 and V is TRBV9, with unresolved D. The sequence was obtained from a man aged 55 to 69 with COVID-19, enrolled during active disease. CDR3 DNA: TGTGCCAGCAGCCCAGGAGGAATAGCAAACTATGGCTACACCTTC. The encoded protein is CASSPGGIANYGYTF. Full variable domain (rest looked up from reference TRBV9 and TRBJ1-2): DSGVTQTPKHLITATGQRVTLRCSPRSGDLSVYWYQQSLDQGLQFLIQYYNGEERAKGNILERFSAQQFPDLHSELNLSSLELGDSALYFCASSPGGIANYGYTFGSGTRLTVV.